This passage covers 26 T cell receptor beta chains from one sample sequenced in a study of T cells in Graves' hyperthyroidism and ophthalmopathy. There were TCR beta CDR3 regions amplified from RNA transcripts. TCR CDR3 regions were first amplified by RT-PCR with HTBI primers. TCRdb used MiXCR to reprocess the multiplex PCR reads, holding one entry per CDR3 protein. Of around 240,000 distinct CDR3 sequences in the sample, roughly 15% were seen once. Sequences were obtained from blood. These receptors came from a woman between 40 and 55 years old with Graves' hyperthyroidism that later progressed to Graves' ophthalmopathy.

This clonotype has more than one count but fewer than ten. A read error may account for a junction end that differs from germline. The chain is built from TRBV14 and TRBJ1-1, with 12 bases fitting TRBD1. The CDR3 runs 15 residues. Germline V gene data show CDR1 as SGHDN and CDR2 as FVKESK. CDR3 in amino acids: CASGTGGFTNTEALF. The CDR3 nucleotides are TGTGCCAGCGGGACAGGGGGCTTTACGAACACTGAAGCTCTCTTT.

This clonotype came up many times. V and J are TRBV27 and TRBJ2-1, with D unclear. Between the trimmed V and J ends, which lost 6 bases and 1 base, there was a span of 7 bases. The CDR3 is made up of 13 amino acids. In germline, CDR1 is MNHEY, CDR2 SMNVEV (reference sequence). Written as DNA, the CDR3 is TGTGCCAGCAGGAAAGGGTCCTACAATGAGCAGTTCTTC. This gives the protein CASRKGSYNEQFF.

This clonotype was counted ten times or more. This chain's CDR3 is CASSPGAGETYEQYF. The CDR3 nucleotides read TGTGCCAGCAGCCCCGGAGCGGGAGAGACCTACGAGCAGTACTTC. The chain joins TRBV27 to TRBJ2-7; 8 bases agree with TRBD2. Trimming removed 6 bases from V and 2 bases from J; junction bases left unmatched: 9. CDR1 MNHEY and CDR2 SMNVEV come from the germline V gene (reference sequence). The CDR3 has 15 residues.

This clonotype was picked up many times. The chain employs TRBV28 and TRBJ1-2, with D unresolved. CDR1 is MDHEN and CDR2 is SYDVKM in the germline V gene. Trimming removed 6 bases at V and 5 bases at J, with 19 bases between. The CDR3 spans 15 residues. The chain's CDR3 is CASSPTGIFMYGYTF. The CDR3, as DNA: TGTGCCAGCAGCCCAACCGGGATATTCATGTATGGCTACACCTTC.

This clonotype has at least ten counts. The chain carries TRBV2 and TRBJ2-2; D could derive from TRBD1 or TRBD2 (5 bases each). Germline CDR1 SNHLY, CDR2 FYNNEI. The germline V and J ends were trimmed by 6 bases and 0 bases, with 14 bases remaining between them. The CDR3 length is 16 residues. The CDR3 DNA reads TGTGCCAGCAGCATTGAGGGACCCGCGAACACCGGGGAGCTGTTTTTT. As protein: CASSIEGPANTGELFF. The full variable domain, rest sourced from reference TRBV2 and TRBJ2-2, is EPEVTQTPSHQVTQMGQEVILRCVPISNHLYFYWYRQILGQKVEFLVSFYNNEISEKSEIFDDQFSVERPDGSNFTLKIRSTKLEDSAMYFCASSIEGPANTGELFFGEGSRLTVL.

This clonotype was counted at least ten times. V usage is TRBV10-3 and J usage is TRBJ2-7; D unresolved. CDR3 length equals 11 residues. V dropped 6 bases and J dropped 3 bases, with 6 bases sitting between them. Germline V gene data show CDR1 as ENHRY and CDR2 as SYGVKD. The CDR3 DNA follows: TGTGCCATCAGCTCTAACTACGAGCAGTACTTC. It yields the protein CAISSNYEQYF.

The chain carries TRBV30 and TRBJ2-2, with no clear D. The V end lost 2 bases, the J end lost 3 bases, and 4 bases lay between the germline ends. The CDR3 consists of 12 residues. Germline-derived CDR1 and CDR2 are GTSNPN and SVGIG (reference sequence). CDR3 in amino acids: CAWSPDTGELFF. For the CDR3, the DNA is TGTGCCTGGAGTCCGGACACCGGGGAGCTGTTTTTT.

This clonotype was seen repeatedly, ten times or more. The chain recombines TRBV13 with TRBJ2-1; a weak D match, TRBD1 (6 bases). V lost 4 bases and J lost 0, with 10 bases in between. From germline, CDR1 is PRHDT and CDR2 FYEKMQ (reference sequence). There are 15 residues in the CDR3. The CDR3 loop reads CASSWTVSSYNEQFF. The CDR3, as DNA: TGTGCCAGCAGCTGGACAGTGAGCTCCTACAATGAGCAGTTCTTC.

This clonotype turned up a few times. The chain has TRBV9 and TRBJ1-1; D gene ambiguous. CDR3 size: 14 residues. Germline V gene sequence: CDR1 SGDLS, CDR2 YYNGEE. V shed 0 bases and J shed 1 base, with 7 bases lying between them. The CDR3 DNA is TGTGCCAGCAGCGTAGTCGGAGCGAACACTGAAGCTTTCTTT. The encoded protein is CASSVVGANTEAFF. Using reference TRBV9 and TRBJ1-1 for the parts outside the CDR3, the full variable domain is DSGVTQTPKHLITATGQRVTLRCSPRSGDLSVYWYQQSLDQGLQFLIQYYNGEERAKGNILERFSAQQFPDLHSELNLSSLELGDSALYFCASSVVGANTEAFFGQGTRLTVV.

This clonotype was counted at least ten times. The genes are TRBV4-2 and TRBJ2-5, with a possible D match to TRBD1 (6 bases). The CDR3 runs 15 residues. Trimming took 0 bases from V and 5 from J, leaving 13 bases between them. Germline V gene sequence: CDR1 LGHNA, CDR2 YNFKEQ. The CDR3 nucleotides are TGTGCCAGCAGCCAAGATGGACAGCTTAGGGAGACCCAGTACTTC. Protein product: CASSQDGQLRETQYF.

This clonotype occurred a few times. The chain recombines TRBV27 with TRBJ2-7, with 12 bases fitting TRBD2. The V segment lost 6 bases and the J segment 1 base; nucleotides outside the gene matches: 7. The germline V gene has CDR1 MNHEY and CDR2 SMNVEV (reference sequence). This CDR3 comprises 16 residues. The CDR3 sequence is CASRRTGTSGSYEQYF. The CDR3 coding sequence is TGTGCCAGCAGGCGAACCGGGACTAGCGGGTCCTACGAGCAGTACTTC.

This clonotype was picked up a small number of times. The CDR3 loop reads CASSVGGMWNSPLHF. The DNA of the CDR3 is TGTGCCAGCAGCGTAGGAGGGATGTGGAATTCACCCCTCCACTTT. The chain is built from TRBV9 and TRBJ1-6; D gene ambiguous. The CDR3 is 15 amino acids. Trimming cost V 0 bases and J 7 bases, with 11 bases left between them. Germline CDR1 reads SGDLS; CDR2 reads YYNGEE.

The gene calls are TRBV28 and TRBJ1-5; 9 nucleotides match TRBD1. The V gene end was trimmed by 2 bases and the J gene end by 5 bases; junction bases not matched to a gene: 10. CDR1 and CDR2 (germline): MDHEN, SYDVKM. The CDR3 extends over 17 amino acids. The DNA of the CDR3 is TGTGCCAGCAGTTTAATTTTTGGGACAGGGATGTATCAGCCCCAGCATTTT. Translation gives CASSLIFGTGMYQPQHF.

At least ten counts were recorded for this clonotype. The chain uses TRBV30 and TRBJ2-7; a weak D match, TRBD1 (5 bases). V was cut by 1 base and J by 3 bases, with 10 bases left in between. The CDR3 loop spans 13 amino acids. CDR1 and CDR2 from the germline V gene are GTSNPN and SVGIG (reference sequence). The CDR3 reads CAWSARQIYEQYF. For the CDR3, the DNA is TGTGCCTGGAGTGCGAGACAGATCTACGAGCAGTACTTC.

V and J are TRBV29-1 and TRBJ1-1; D remains unclear. This CDR3 is 11 amino acids long. CDR1 and CDR2 (germline): SQVTM, ANQGSEA. V lost 0 bases to trimming and J lost 9 bases, with 8 bases between them. For the CDR3, the DNA is TGCAGCGTTGAAGACCGGCCGAAAGCTTTCTTT. Translation: CSVEDRPKAFF.

V gene TRBV12-3 or TRBV12-4 combines with J gene TRBJ2-1; 12 bases align to TRBD2. Unmatched junction bases numbered 1, after V lost 1 base and J lost 6 bases. There are 15 residues in the CDR3. CDR3 DNA sequence: TGTGCCAGCAGTTTAGAGACTAGCGGGAGCAATGAGCAGTTCTTC. Amino acids: CASSLETSGSNEQFF.

The sample holds many counts of this clonotype. The rearrangement uses TRBV27 and TRBJ2-7, with D perhaps matching TRBD2 (5 bases). Trimming removed 5 bases at V and 2 bases at J, with 28 bases between. CDR3 size: 19 residues. Germline CDR1 and CDR2: MNHEY and SMNVEV (reference sequence). The CDR3 sequence is CASSPTYLTRRRWTYEQYF. The CDR3 bases are TGTGCCAGCAGTCCTACGTATTTAACTAGGAGAAGATGGACCTACGAGCAGTACTTC.

There are many counts of this clonotype. The chain combines TRBV27 with TRBJ2-1; 9 positions match TRBD1. V lost 4 bases, J lost 7 bases, and 8 bases stayed unmatched. The V gene's germline CDR1 is MNHEY and CDR2 SMNVEV (reference sequence). The CDR3 contains 15 residues. The CDR3 here is CASSSIRDRVNEQFF. The CDR3 DNA reads as TGTGCCAGCAGTTCTATACGGGACAGGGTAAATGAGCAGTTCTTC.

In its sample, this clonotype was seen many times. The chain combines TRBV28 with TRBJ2-1, with TRBD2 matching 9 bases. The V gene end was trimmed by 4 bases and the J gene end by 9 bases; junction bases not matched to a gene: 16. The length of the CDR3 is 17 residues. From germline, CDR1 is MDHEN and CDR2 SYDVKM. DNA of the CDR3: TGTGCCAGCAGTTATGCCGATCTCGCGGGAGGGCCAGGTGAGCAGTTCTTC. Its translation: CASSYADLAGGPGEQFF.

The chain joins TRBV3-1 to TRBJ2-2; 9 bases line up with TRBD1. The J segment lost 6 bases and the V segment lost 5 bases, leaving 7 bases of the junction unmatched. From germline, CDR1 is LGHDT and CDR2 YNNKEL (reference sequence). The CDR3 runs to 15 residues. CDR3 nucleotide sequence: TGTGCCAGCAGCGGGGGACAGGGAGCCGCCGGGGAGCTGTTTTTT. Translating gives CASSGGQGAAGELFF.

The chain employs TRBV27 and TRBJ2-5, with 14 bases identical to TRBD2. Trimming took 7 bases from V and 4 from J; bases not matched to a gene: 8. The CDR3 runs 16 residues. CDR1 is MNHEY, CDR2 SMNVEV, per germline (reference sequence). The CDR3 nucleotides read TGTGCCAGCAAAGCATCCGGGACTAGCGGGGGAGAGACCCAGTACTTC. Residues: CASKASGTSGGETQYF.

In its sample, this clonotype was seen many times. The chain has TRBV18 and TRBJ1-6, with a possible D match to TRBD1 (5 bases). V lost 1 base and J lost 5, with 9 bases in between. Germline loops: CDR1 KGHSH, CDR2 LQKENI. The CDR3 covers 15 residues. CDR3 in DNA: TGTGCCAGCTCACCACAGGGACCTAATAATTCACCCCTCCACTTT. It is translated as CASSPQGPNNSPLHF.

This clonotype was seen more than once but under ten times. CDR3: CSARDPQTWVDYTF. The CDR3 DNA follows: TGCAGTGCTAGAGATCCGCAGACTTGGGTGGACTACACCTTC. The chain employs TRBV20-1 and TRBJ1-2; D call uncertain. Trimming took off 0 bases at V and 10 bases at J, with 18 bases between the two ends. CDR1 is DFQATT, CDR2 SNEGSKA, per germline (reference sequence). The CDR3 length is 14 residues.

In this sample, this clonotype turned up many times. J is TRBJ1-1 and V is TRBV7-8; D call uncertain. Germline CDR1 is SGHVS and CDR2 is FQNEAQ. The CDR3 runs 13 residues. V lost 6 bases and J lost 1, with 9 bases in between. The CDR3 here is CASRLLGNTEAFF. CDR3 DNA: TGTGCCAGCAGACTCTTGGGGAACACTGAAGCTTTCTTT.

This clonotype was picked up a small number of times. The chain recombines TRBV7-9 with TRBJ2-1, with unresolved D. The CDR3 is 12 amino acids. V dropped 2 bases and J dropped 9 bases, with 8 bases sitting between them. Germline V gene lookup returns CDR1 SEHNR and CDR2 FQNEAQ (reference sequence). The CDR3 DNA sequence: TGTGCCAGCAGCTTACTCCCGAGTGAGCAGTTCTTC. Its protein product is CASSLLPSEQFF. Based on the CDR3 plus reference TRBV7-9 and TRBJ2-1, the full variable domain is DTGVSQNPRHKITKRGQNVTFRCDPISEHNRLYWYRQTLGQGPEFLTYFQNEAQLEKSRLLSDRFSAERPKGSFSTLEIQRTEQGDSAMYLCASSLLPSEQFFGPGTRLTVL.

This clonotype showed up just a few times. The chain has TRBV5-6 and TRBJ2-1; D not certain. Per germline, CDR1 SGHDT and CDR2 YYEEEE. The CDR3 loop spans 13 amino acids. The germline V and J ends were trimmed by 0 bases and 5 bases, with 6 bases remaining between them. Here the CDR3 reads CASSLGNNNEQFF. DNA of the CDR3: TGTGCCAGCAGCTTGGGCAACAACAATGAGCAGTTCTTC.